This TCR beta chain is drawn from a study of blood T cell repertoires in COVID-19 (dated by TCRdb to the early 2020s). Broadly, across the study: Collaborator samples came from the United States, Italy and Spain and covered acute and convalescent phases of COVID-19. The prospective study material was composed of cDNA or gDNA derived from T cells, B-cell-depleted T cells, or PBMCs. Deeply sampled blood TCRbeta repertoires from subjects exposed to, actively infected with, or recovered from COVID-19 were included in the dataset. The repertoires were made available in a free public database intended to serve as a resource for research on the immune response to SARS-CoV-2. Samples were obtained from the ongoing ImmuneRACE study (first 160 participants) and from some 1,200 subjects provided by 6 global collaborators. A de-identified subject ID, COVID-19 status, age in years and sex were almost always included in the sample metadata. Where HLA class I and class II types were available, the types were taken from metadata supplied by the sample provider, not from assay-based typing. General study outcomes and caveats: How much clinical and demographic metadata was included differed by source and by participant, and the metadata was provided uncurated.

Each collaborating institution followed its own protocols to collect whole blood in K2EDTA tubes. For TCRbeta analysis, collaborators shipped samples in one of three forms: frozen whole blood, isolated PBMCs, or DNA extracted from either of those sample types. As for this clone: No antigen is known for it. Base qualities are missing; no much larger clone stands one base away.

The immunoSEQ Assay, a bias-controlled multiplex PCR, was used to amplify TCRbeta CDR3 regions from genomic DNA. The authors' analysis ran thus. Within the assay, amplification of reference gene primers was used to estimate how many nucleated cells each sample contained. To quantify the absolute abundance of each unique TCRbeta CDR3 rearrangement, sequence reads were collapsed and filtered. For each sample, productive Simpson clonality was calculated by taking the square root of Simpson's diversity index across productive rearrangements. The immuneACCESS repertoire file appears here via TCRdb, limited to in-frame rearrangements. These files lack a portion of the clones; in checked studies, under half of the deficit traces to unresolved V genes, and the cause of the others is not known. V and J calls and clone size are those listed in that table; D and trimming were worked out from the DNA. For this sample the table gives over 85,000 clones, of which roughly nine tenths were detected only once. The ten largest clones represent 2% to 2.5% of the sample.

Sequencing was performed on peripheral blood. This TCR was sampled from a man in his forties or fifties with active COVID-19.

The nucleotide sequence reads TGTGCCAGTAGTAGTGGCGGGAGGACTGAAGCTTTCTTT. It translates to CASSSGGRTEAFF. Recombination linked TRBV19 to TRBJ1-1; confidence is insufficient to name the D gene. Cut back by 4 bases and 5 bases, the V and J ends lie 11 bases apart. The CDR3 holds 13 amino acids from the cysteine to the phenylalanine. Only the CDR3 DNA stays, 39 bases, in frame from base 1. Looking up the germline V gene (reference sequence) yields CDR1 LNHDA and CDR2 SQIVND.